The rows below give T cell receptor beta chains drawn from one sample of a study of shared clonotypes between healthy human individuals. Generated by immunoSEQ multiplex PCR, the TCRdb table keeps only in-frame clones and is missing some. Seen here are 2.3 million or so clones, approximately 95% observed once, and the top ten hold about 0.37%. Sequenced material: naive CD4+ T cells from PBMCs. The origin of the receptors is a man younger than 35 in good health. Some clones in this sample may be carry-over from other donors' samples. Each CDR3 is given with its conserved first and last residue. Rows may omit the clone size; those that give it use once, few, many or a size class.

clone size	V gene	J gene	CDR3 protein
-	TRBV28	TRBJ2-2	CASSPYTGELFF
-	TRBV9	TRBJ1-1	CASSGRDSSFWTEAFF
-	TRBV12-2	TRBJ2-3	CASRLKWTSERGTDTQYF
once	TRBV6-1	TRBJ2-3	CASSAGVQSTDTQYF
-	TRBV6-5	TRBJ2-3	CASSYSPGGTDTQYF
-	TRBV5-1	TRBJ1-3	CASSNGLPGNTIYF
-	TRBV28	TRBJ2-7	CASTPTGGPYEQYF
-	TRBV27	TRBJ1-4	CASSMKGVTREKLFF
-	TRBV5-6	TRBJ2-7	CASSDLQGYEQYF
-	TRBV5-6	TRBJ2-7	CASSPRATGLRGTYEQYF
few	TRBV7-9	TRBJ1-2	CASSVAGLDGYTF
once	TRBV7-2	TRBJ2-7	CASSLEGGGTYEQYF
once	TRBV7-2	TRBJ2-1	CASSLGEGRGGGSEQFF
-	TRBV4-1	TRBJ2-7	CASSEPGQGEEQYF
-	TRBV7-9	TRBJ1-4	CASSPGQGTNEKLFF
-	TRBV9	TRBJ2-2	CASSVGSGSLTGELFF